This TCR beta chain was captured by sequencing in a study of vaccination and CD4 T cells after COVID-19. Study-level information: Median time from second vaccine dose to sampling was just over 70 days (14 to 241). From HCoV-229E, HCoV-OC43, HCoV-NL63 and SARS-CoV-2, overlapping spike peptides were used to stimulate the cells.

This clonotype has only a few counts. Antigen unknown. Cultured CD4+ T-cell DNA underwent Oncomine TCR Beta short-read sequencing. TCRdb recomputed calls from the PCR reads with MiXCR, one row per CDR3 protein. The sample consists of around 13,000 distinct CDR3 sequences, less than 65% of them appearing once. The CDR3 consists of 15 residues. The ends lost 3 bases at V and 2 bases at J; junction bases unmatched: 2. Germline CDR1 and CDR2: SGHTA and FQGNSA. This sample's treatment: approximately 10-day PBMC culture with coronavirus spike peptide pools or control peptides (ViraFEST assay). Via ViraFEST, peptide pools expanded antigen-specific T cells before TCR sequencing.

The rearrangement links TRBV7-2 to TRBJ2-1; TRBD1 agrees at 9 bases. This clonotype was sampled from a human donor who had recovered from COVID-19. The input for sequencing was CD4+ T cells from blood, cultured in vitro, taken before SARS-CoV-2 vaccination. DNA for the CDR3: TGTGCCAGCAGCTTGGGGACAGGGCCCTACAATGAGCAGTTCTTC. Protein sequence: CASSLGTGPYNEQFF.